These T cell receptor beta chains were read from a single sample in a study of cytomegalovirus exposure and HLA in healthy donors. Clones were sequenced by immunoSEQ multiplex PCR, and TCRdb holds only the in-frame ones, with some missing. The table lists 120,000 to 150,000 clones, with about 2.2% in the top ten. The specimen sequenced was PBMCs. All receptors come from a woman under 30 in good health and CMV-seronegative. Both conserved end residues are part of each CDR3. Fields, in order: J gene, V gene, CDR3 protein.

TRBJ1-4 TRBV5-5 CASSLWGGHSVSQLNEKLFF
TRBJ1-4 TRBV2 CASKALGGRLGEKLFF
TRBJ1-2 TRBV2 CASRASGYGYTF
TRBJ2-3 TRBV7-2 CASSQGADTQYF
TRBJ1-5 TRBV28 CASSLISGSQPQHF
TRBJ2-5 TRBV6-1 CASISPPGTQETQYF
TRBJ2-5 TRBV9 CASSVAGAGETQYF
TRBJ2-4 TRBV7-9 CASSTGTDIQYF
TRBJ2-7 TRBV15 CATSMEGASYEQYF
TRBJ2-7 TRBV9 CASSSGGGSYEQYF
TRBJ2-1 TRBV9 CASSVTSKGASSYNEQFF
TRBJ2-3 TRBV5-1 CASSFRVSGMYTDTQYF
TRBJ2-1 TRBV5-1 CASSPGDFPAYNEQFF
TRBJ2-7 TRBV5-6 CASSLGRGNYEQYF
TRBJ2-2 TRBV9 CASSDPGQGIFTGELFF
TRBJ2-1 TRBV19 CASSIVWGVRDRVNEQFF
TRBJ1-1 TRBV5-4 CASSLTGITGTEAFF
TRBJ1-4 TRBV18 CASSPAAGANEKLFF
TRBJ1-1 TRBV18 CASSLRVDNTEAFF
TRBJ2-2 TRBV15 CATSRGVQGFGELFF
TRBJ1-5 TRBV6-5 CASSPQTENQPQHF
TRBJ2-2 TRBV9 CASSVDGTSVRGTGELFF
TRBJ2-7 TRBV7-3 CASSQGLRHEQYF
TRBJ2-7 TRBV10-3 CAISEMSPHEQYF
TRBJ1-2 TRBV9 CASSVATGDYGYTF
TRBJ1-3 TRBV7-2 CASSPQGGGNTIYF
TRBJ1-6 TRBV9 CASSYGGLGNSPLHF
TRBJ1-4 TRBV4-3 CASSQIGTRLNEKLFF
TRBJ1-1 TRBV7-8 CASSFWGRGRSAFF
TRBJ2-6 TRBV7-2 CASSLGTGGAPGGANVLTF
TRBJ1-2 TRBV18 CASSPSGTGVDGYTF
TRBJ2-4 TRBV27 CASSLSSEPRSQYF
TRBJ1-2 TRBV7-9 CASSLGVAGVYGYTF
TRBJ2-4 TRBV30 CAWSVEGAGGLAKNIQYF
TRBJ2-7 TRBV11-2 CASSSWYRGAFSYEQYF
TRBJ1-5 TRBV7-9 CASSLGTGGYQPQHF
TRBJ2-1 TRBV10-1 CASSEKGQYYSYNEQFF
TRBJ2-2 TRBV6-5 CASSSGQGYTGELFF
TRBJ1-2 TRBV4-1 CASSQDSYTSGDGYTF
TRBJ1-2 TRBV28 CASTDRDYGYTF
TRBJ2-6 TRBV7-2 CASSLEPSGANVLTF
TRBJ1-1 TRBV11-3 CASSSATGEAFF